Listed below are T cell receptor beta chains from one sample, sequenced in a study of cytomegalovirus exposure and HLA in healthy donors. Only in-frame clones appear in the TCRdb table, and some are missing; sequencing was by immunoSEQ multiplex PCR. The sample carries around 50,000 clones, roughly 53% recorded once. The sample taken for sequencing was PBMCs. The receptors were sampled from a human donor in good health. CDR3s include the opening cysteine and the closing phenylalanine or tryptophan. Each record gives: D gene, J gene, V gene, clone size, CDR3 DNA, CDR3 protein. D genes are given only for firm matches. Size values are once, few and many counts, or a class for expanded clones, and some rows have none.

>TRBD1|TRBJ2-2|TRBV19|NA
TGTGCCAGTTCTGACAGGGGGCGACTCGGGGAGCTGTTTTTT
CASSDRGRLGELFF
>TRBD1|TRBJ1-6|TRBV4-2|NA
TGTGCCAGCAGCCGAATGGACAGGGATTCACCCCTCCACTTT
CASSRMDRDSPLHF
>NA|TRBJ1-2|TRBV18|NA
TGTGCCAGCTCACCAATCGGCAGGGGTTCTGGCTACACCTTC
CASSPIGRGSGYTF
>NA|TRBJ1-1|TRBV5-1|NA
TGCGCCAGCAGCAGAACAGGAAGGAACACTGAAGCTTTCTTT
CASSRTGRNTEAFF
>TRBD2|TRBJ2-1|TRBV10-3|NA
TGTGCCATCAGTGAGGCTAGCGGACCGTACAATGAGCAGTTCTTC
CAISEASGPYNEQFF
>NA|TRBJ2-7|TRBV15|NA
TGTGCCACCAGCAGAGGTAGGACAAACCCTTCTTACGAGCAGTACTTC
CATSRGRTNPSYEQYF
>NA|TRBJ1-3|TRBV4-1|NA
TGCGCCAGCAGCCAAGCGTTTACTGGAAACACCATATATTTT
CASSQAFTGNTIYF
>TRBD2|TRBJ2-5|TRBV19|NA
TGTGCCAGCCAGCGGGGGGGCACAGAGACCCAGTACTTC
CASQRGGTETQYF
>NA|TRBJ2-7|TRBV7-6|NA
TGTGCCAGCGGGGTTACTAGGAACGAGCAGTACTTC
CASGVTRNEQYF
>NA|TRBJ1-1|TRBV7-2|NA
TGTGCCACCCATGTTACGAAGAGCACTGAAGCTTTCTTT
CATHVTKSTEAFF
>TRBD2|TRBJ2-1|TRBV7-2|NA
TGTGCCAGCAGCCTTCTAGCGGGGGCCCCCAATGAGCAGTTCTTC
CASSLLAGAPNEQFF
>NA|TRBJ1-4|TRBV30|NA
TGTGCCTGGGGCCGCTGGACAGATTCTAAAAAACTGTTTTTT
CAWGRWTDSKKLFF
>NA|TRBJ2-7|TRBV27|NA
TGTGCCAGCAGTTTATCGGAGGGTGTCTACGAGCAGTACTTC
CASSLSEGVYEQYF
>TRBD1|TRBJ1-1|TRBV18|NA
TGTGCCAGCTCAACTCGACAGGGATCGGACACTGAAGCTTTCTTT
CASSTRQGSDTEAFF
>NA|TRBJ2-1|TRBV4-3|NA
TGCGCCAGCAGCCAGAATTCAGGAGGGGGCGCTTTCGATGAGCAGTTCTTC
CASSQNSGGGAFDEQFF
>NA|TRBJ2-2|TRBV9|few
TGTGCCAGCAGTCTCACGCTACAGGTCCGTCCCGGGGAGCTGTTTTTT
CASSLTLQVRPGELFF
>NA|TRBJ1-2|TRBV6-5|few
TGTGCCAGCAGGGACAGTCTCTATGGCTACACCTTC
CASRDSLYGYTF
>TRBD2|TRBJ2-5|TRBV6-5|NA
TGTGCCAGCAGTTACGTAGCGGGGGACGTTGGAGAGACCCAGTACTTC
CASSYVAGDVGETQYF
>NA|TRBJ1-2|TRBV19|NA
TGTGGGACATATAACTATGGCTACACCTTC
CGTYNYGYTF
>TRBD1|TRBJ1-5|TRBV28|NA
TGTGCCAGCAGGGACAGGGGTGGGCATCAGCCCCAGCATTTT
CASRDRGGHQPQHF
>NA|TRBJ1-5|TRBV27|NA
TGTGCCAGCAGTCCGACAGGTTATAGCAATCAGCCCCAGCATTTT
CASSPTGYSNQPQHF
>NA|TRBJ2-1|TRBV1|NA
TGCACCAGCAGCCAAGAGGCGGATCGAGGCGGGCCATCCTCCTACAATGAGCAGTTCTTC
CTSSQEADRGGPSSYNEQFF
>TRBD1|TRBJ2-7|TRBV12-5|NA
TGTGCTAGTGGTTACGGACAGGGACTTCGGGAGCAGTACTTC
CASGYGQGLREQYF
>NA|TRBJ1-2|TRBV2|NA
TGTGCCAGCAGTGAAGTGCAGTCGTATGGCTACACCTTC
CASSEVQSYGYTF
>NA|TRBJ2-5|TRBV29-1|NA
TGCAGCGTTGATTCCGGAGTCGAGACCCAGTACTTC
CSVDSGVETQYF
>TRBD2|TRBJ2-7|TRBV7-2|few
TGTGCCAGCAGCTCTGCTAGCGGTTACGAGCAGTACTTC
CASSSASGYEQYF
>TRBD2|TRBJ2-3|TRBV5-1|NA
TGCGCCAGCAGCTTGGGGAGGGAGGGAGATACGCAGTATTTT
CASSLGREGDTQYF
>NA|TRBJ2-4|TRBV9|NA
TGTGCCAGCAGCGTAGAGTCAGGATTAGCCAAAAACATTCAGTACTTC
CASSVESGLAKNIQYF
>NA|TRBJ1-1|TRBV6-5|NA
TGTGCCAGCATCTCTAGCTGGAACACTGAAGCTTTCTTT
CASISSWNTEAFF
>NA|TRBJ1-3|TRBV18|few
TGTGCCAGCTCACCGACAGGAATCTCTGGAAACACCATATATTTT
CASSPTGISGNTIYF
>TRBD1|TRBJ1-4|TRBV4-2|NA
TGTGCCAGCACCGACAGGGGAGCAACTAATGAAAAACTGTTTTTT
CASTDRGATNEKLFF
>NA|TRBJ1-2|TRBV5-1|few
TGCGCCAGCGCAGCGGGCGGGGGCTCTGGCTACACCTTC
CASAAGGGSGYTF
>TRBD1|TRBJ1-6|TRBV5-6|NA
TGTGCCAGCAGCTGGAGGACCAGGGGGCCAAGAAATTCACCCCTCCACTTT
CASSWRTRGPRNSPLHF
>TRBD1|TRBJ2-7|TRBV10-1|NA
TGCGCCAGCAGTGAGTCGGACAGGGCCTACGAGCAGTACTTC
CASSESDRAYEQYF
>NA|TRBJ1-5|TRBV7-9|NA
TGTGCCAGCGGAGGGGGGGCCCTGGGGAGCAATCAGCCCCAGCATTTT
CASGGGALGSNQPQHF
>TRBD2|TRBJ2-3|TRBV10-3|NA
TGTGCCATCAGTGAGCCTAGCGGGGAAAGCACAGATACGCAGTATTTT
CAISEPSGESTDTQYF
>NA|TRBJ2-2|TRBV7-3|NA
TGTGCCAGCAGCCCCGGGAGGGGGCATGGCGGGGAGCTGTTTTTT
CASSPGRGHGGELFF
>NA|TRBJ1-1|TRBV7-9|NA
TGTGCCAGCAGCTTAGGAGTGGTCAGGGTGGTCACTGAAGCTTTCTTT
CASSLGVVRVVTEAFF
>NA|TRBJ1-2|TRBV29-1|NA
TGCAGCGTTGTATCGGGGAATGGCTACACCTTC
CSVVSGNGYTF